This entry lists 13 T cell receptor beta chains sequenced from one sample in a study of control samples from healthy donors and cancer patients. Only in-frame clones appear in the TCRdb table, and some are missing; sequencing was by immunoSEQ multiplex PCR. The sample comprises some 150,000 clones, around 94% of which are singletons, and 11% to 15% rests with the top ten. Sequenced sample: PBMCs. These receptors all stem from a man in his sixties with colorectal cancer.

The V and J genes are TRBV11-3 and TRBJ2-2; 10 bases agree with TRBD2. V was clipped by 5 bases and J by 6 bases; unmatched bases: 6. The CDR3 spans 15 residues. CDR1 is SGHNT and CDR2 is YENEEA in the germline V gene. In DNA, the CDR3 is TGTGCCAGCAGCCTAAGCGGGGGGGAATCCGGGGAGCTGTTTTTT. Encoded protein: CASSLSGGESGELFF.

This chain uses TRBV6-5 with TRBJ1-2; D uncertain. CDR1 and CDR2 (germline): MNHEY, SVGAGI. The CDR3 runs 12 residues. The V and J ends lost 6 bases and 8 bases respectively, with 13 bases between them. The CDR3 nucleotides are TGTGCCAGCAGAGGGCAAGCGGGAGGCTACACCTTC. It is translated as CASRGQAGGYTF.

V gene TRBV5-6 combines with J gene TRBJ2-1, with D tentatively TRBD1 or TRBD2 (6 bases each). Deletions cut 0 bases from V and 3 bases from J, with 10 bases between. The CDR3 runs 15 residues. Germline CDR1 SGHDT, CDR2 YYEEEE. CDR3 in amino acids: CASSLGGAGYNEQFF. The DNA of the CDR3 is TGTGCCAGCAGCTTGGGGGGGGCTGGCTACAATGAGCAGTTCTTC. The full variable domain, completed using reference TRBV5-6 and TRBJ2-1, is DAGVTQSPTHLIKTRGQQVTLRCSPKSGHDTVSWYQQALGQGPQFIFQYYEEEERQRGNFPDRFSGHQFPNYSSELNVNALLLGDSALYLCASSLGGAGYNEQFFGPGTRLTVL.

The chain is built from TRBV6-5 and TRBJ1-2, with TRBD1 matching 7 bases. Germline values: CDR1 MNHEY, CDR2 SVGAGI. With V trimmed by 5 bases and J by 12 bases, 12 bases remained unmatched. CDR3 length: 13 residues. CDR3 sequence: CASSPADDREDTF. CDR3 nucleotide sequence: TGTGCCAGCAGTCCGGCCGACGACAGGGAGGACACCTTC.

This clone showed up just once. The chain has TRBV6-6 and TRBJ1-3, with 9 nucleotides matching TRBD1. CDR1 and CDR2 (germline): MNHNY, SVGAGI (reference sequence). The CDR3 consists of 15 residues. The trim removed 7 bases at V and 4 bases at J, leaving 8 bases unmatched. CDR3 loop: CASTLGTGHGNTIYF. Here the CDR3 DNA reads TGTGCCAGCACCCTAGGGACAGGGCACGGAAACACCATATATTTT.

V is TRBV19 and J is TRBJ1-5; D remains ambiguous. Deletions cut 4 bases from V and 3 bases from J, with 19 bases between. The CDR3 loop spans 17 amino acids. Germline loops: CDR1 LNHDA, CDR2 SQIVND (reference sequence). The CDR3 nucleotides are TGTGCCAGTAGTACACTTTCGGGCGGAGCATACAATCAGCCCCAGCATTTT. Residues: CASSTLSGGAYNQPQHF.

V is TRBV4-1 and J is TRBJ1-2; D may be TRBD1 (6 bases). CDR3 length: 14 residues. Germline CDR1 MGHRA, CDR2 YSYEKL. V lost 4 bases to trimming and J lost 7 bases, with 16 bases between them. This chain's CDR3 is CASSPLEGVAGYTF. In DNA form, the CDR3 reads TGCGCCAGCAGCCCCCTAGAGGGGGTTGCTGGCTACACCTTC.

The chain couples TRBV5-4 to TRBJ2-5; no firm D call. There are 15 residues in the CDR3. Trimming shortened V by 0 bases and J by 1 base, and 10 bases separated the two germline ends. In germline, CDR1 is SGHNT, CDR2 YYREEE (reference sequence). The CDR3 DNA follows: TGTGCCAGCAGCTTGGAAGCAGGTACCCAAGAGACCCAGTACTTC. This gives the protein CASSLEAGTQETQYF.

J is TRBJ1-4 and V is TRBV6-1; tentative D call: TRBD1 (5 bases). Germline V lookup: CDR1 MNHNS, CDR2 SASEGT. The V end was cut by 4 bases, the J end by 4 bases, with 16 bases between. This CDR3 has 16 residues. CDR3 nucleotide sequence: TGTGCCAGCAGTGTCTCCCCGGGACTGTTTAATGAAAAACTGTTTTTT. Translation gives CASSVSPGLFNEKLFF.

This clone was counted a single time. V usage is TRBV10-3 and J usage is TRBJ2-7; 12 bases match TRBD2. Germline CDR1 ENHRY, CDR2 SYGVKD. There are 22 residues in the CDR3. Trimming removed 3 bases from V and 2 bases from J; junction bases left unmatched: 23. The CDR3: CAISDPGTGLNGASGGAYEQYF. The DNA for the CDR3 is TGTGCCATCAGTGATCCCGGGACAGGGCTAAACGGGGCTAGCGGGGGGGCCTACGAGCAGTACTTC.

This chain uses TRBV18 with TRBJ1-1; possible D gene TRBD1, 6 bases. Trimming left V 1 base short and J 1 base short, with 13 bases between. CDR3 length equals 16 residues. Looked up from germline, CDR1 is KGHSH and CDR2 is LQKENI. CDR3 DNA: TGTGCCAGCTCACCACGACGGGGGCGCGGGAACACTGAAGCTTTCTTT. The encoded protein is CASSPRRGRGNTEAFF.

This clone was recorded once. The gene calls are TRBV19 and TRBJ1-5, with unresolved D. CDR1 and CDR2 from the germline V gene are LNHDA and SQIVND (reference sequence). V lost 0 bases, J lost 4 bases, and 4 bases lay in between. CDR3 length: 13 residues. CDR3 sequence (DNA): TGTGCCAGTAGTATAGAAGGAAATCAGCCCCAGCATTTT. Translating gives CASSIEGNQPQHF.

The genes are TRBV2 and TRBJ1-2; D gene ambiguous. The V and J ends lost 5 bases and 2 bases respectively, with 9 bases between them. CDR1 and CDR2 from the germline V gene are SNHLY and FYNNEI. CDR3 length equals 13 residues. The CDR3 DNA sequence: TGTGCCAGCAGTTCCGGGCCAAACTATGGCTACACCTTC. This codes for CASSSGPNYGYTF.